The rows below give T cell receptor beta chains drawn from one sample of a study of T cell repertoires in cytomegalovirus infection. MiXCR was run by TCRdb on the reads, yielding one entry per CDR3 protein. The sample records roughly 100,000 distinct CDR3 sequences, more than 15% being singletons. Material: PBMCs. Source of these receptors: a human donor in good health (CMV status not recorded). Some clones in this sample may be carry-over from other donors' samples. Both conserved end residues are part of each CDR3. The D gene is left open where the match is weak. Size tells how often a clone was seen (once, few, many) or the class of an expanded clone, and some rows leave it out.

CASSLRQYGYTF	TGTGCCAGCAGTTTACGACAGTATGGCTACACCTTC	TRBJ1-2	TRBV28	-	few
CASSLAVSGIYEQYF	TGTGCCAGCAGCTTAGCGGTCTCAGGGATCTACGAGCAGTACTTC	TRBJ2-7	TRBV11-2	-	-
CASSLGGQSEAFF	TGTGCCAGCAGCTTAGGCGGACAGTCTGAAGCTTTCTTT	TRBJ1-1	TRBV7-2	-	many
CASSPGGGREGETQYF	TGTGCCAGCAGCCCAGGAGGGGGCCGGGAAGGGGAGACCCAGTACTTC	TRBJ2-5	TRBV7-2	-	many
CASSVATQSSSGNTIYF	TGCGCCAGCAGCGTAGCCACCCAGTCATCCTCTGGAAACACCATATATTTT	TRBJ1-3	TRBV4-3	-	few
CASPIRGSVEQYF	TGTGCCTCACCTATCCGTGGGAGTGTCGAGCAGTACTTC	TRBJ2-7	TRBV7-3	-	many
CASSSGQGNSPLHF	TGTGCCAGCAGCTCAGGACAGGGAAATTCACCCCTCCACTTT	TRBJ1-6	TRBV7-2	TRBD1	many
CASSYGTTKPYGYTF	TGTGCCAGCAGCTACGGGACAACAAAACCCTATGGCTACACCTTC	TRBJ1-2	TRBV7-9	-	few
CASSYGGQGVGAFF	TGTGCCAGCAGTTACGGGGGACAGGGCGTGGGAGCTTTCTTT	TRBJ1-1	TRBV6-5	TRBD1	-
CASSLERTEAFF	TGTGCCAGCAGCTTAGAAAGGACAGAAGCCTTCTTT	TRBJ1-1	TRBV7-2	-	many